This TCR beta chain is from a study of T cells in Graves' hyperthyroidism and ophthalmopathy. Study-level results: Ophthalmopathy onset followed model prediction by a median around 6.6 months.

With respect to this clonotype: The target antigen is unknown.

The CDR3 is made up of 15 amino acids. The V and J ends lost 5 bases and 4 bases respectively, with 17 bases between them. TCR beta CDR3 region amplification was performed from RNA transcripts. Primed by the HTBI set, a first-round RT-PCR was run on the TCR CDR3. TCRdb fed the multiplex PCR reads into MiXCR, producing one record per CDR3 protein. The repertoire holds 500,000 to 650,000 distinct CDR3 sequences, with approximately 48% as singletons. Patients showing uncontrolled infection, other autoimmune disease, pregnancy or lactation were ineligible. The study based diagnoses on clinical symptoms, serum thyroxine and TRAb, thyroid ultrasound and orbital computed tomography.

The TCR was taken from an adult woman with Graves' disease, either hyperthyroidism or ophthalmopathy (not recorded which). The genes are TRBV7-1 and TRBJ1-1; perhaps TRBD1 as D (5 bases). TRBV7-1 falls under the ORF class, with uncertain function. Sequenced: peripheral blood or thyroid tissue (not recorded which). The CDR3 DNA reads as TGTGCCAGCAGCCCCCCTAGCGGGGGGAGCACTGAAGCTTTCTTT. This gives the protein CASSPPSGGSTEAFF.